The source of this TCR beta chain is a study of graft-versus-host responses after intestinal transplantation. Across the study: Transplantation in recipients was multivisceral, liver-intestinal, or isolated intestinal.

This clone was seen once. Its cognate antigen is unknown. The V and J ends lost 5 bases and 6 bases, in that order; junction bases with no gene match: 6. CDR1 SGHRS and CDR2 YFSETQ come from the germline V gene. This CDR3 comprises 14 residues. Profiled with immunoSEQ multiplex PCR; TCRdb holds only in-frame clones, not every one. The repertoire holds about 120,000 clones, with 75% to 95% as singletons. Findings and caveats of the study: Among circulating GvH clones, peak levels were associated with early post-transplant declines in HvG clones. Investigators detected GvH clones in recipient marrow, with some emerging earlier in ileum or blood. Subjects displaying graft-donor T cell macrochimerism possessed elevated graft-versus-host to host-versus-graft clonal ratios inside allografts.

Sequencing used unstimulated CD4+ T cells sorted from spleen or lymph node cells, obtained before intestinal transplant. The clonotype was recovered from a human donor who received an intestinal transplant. The chain joins TRBV5-1 to TRBJ2-7; 12 bases agree with TRBD2. CDR3 nucleotides: TGCGCCAGCAGAGAAAGACTAGCGGGGGTCGAGCAGTACTTC. This codes for CASRERLAGVEQYF.